Listed below are T cell receptor beta chains from one sample, sequenced in a study of blood T cell repertoires in COVID-19. Only in-frame clones appear in the TCRdb table, and some are missing; sequencing was by immunoSEQ multiplex PCR. The sample holds about 300,000 clones; roughly nine tenths are singletons and the top ten take roughly 6.5%. The material sequenced was peripheral blood. The receptors come from a man younger than 30 who had recovered from COVID-19. Both conserved end residues are part of each CDR3.

TRBV11-2	TRBJ2-1	CASSTRQPRGSYNEQFF
TRBV19	TRBJ1-5	CASSSLQRSNQPQHF
TRBV4-1	TRBJ2-5	CASSHPDRVETQYF
TRBV27	TRBJ2-2	CASSLAAGGPGELFF
TRBV20-1	TRBJ2-7	CSASKVAGGRSEQYF
TRBV7-9	TRBJ1-5	CASSSQSGNQPQHF
TRBV27	TRBJ2-1	CASSGDREGYNEQFF
TRBV7-9	TRBJ1-6	CASSGRTGDSPLHF
TRBV6-5	TRBJ2-3	CASRGPKSTDTQYF
TRBV5-1	TRBJ2-5	CASSTGTSGSAQETQYF
TRBV19	TRBJ2-5	CASSIGQQETQYF
TRBV27	TRBJ2-1	CASSFLTGEYNEQFF
TRBV27	TRBJ1-5	CASRPTGGYQPQHF
TRBV19	TRBJ1-1	CAAQGRYTEAFF
TRBV18	TRBJ1-4	CASSPTTTGTNEKLFF
TRBV19	TRBJ1-1	CASSEDSGARRLNTEAFF
TRBV18	TRBJ1-1	CASSTTGVTEAFF
TRBV12-2	TRBJ2-1	CASRLIWCPPYPYNEQFF
TRBV6-2/TRBV6-3	TRBJ2-1	CASSYRYRGFQSSYNEQFF
TRBV18	TRBJ1-1	CASSPMNSGDNTEAFF
TRBV6-5	TRBJ2-2	CASSYSRTGFGELFF
TRBV19	TRBJ2-1	CASYRDYVFREQFF
TRBV2	TRBJ1-1	CASSELDREVNTEAFF
TRBV3-1/TRBV3-2	TRBJ2-3	CASSQGAGVADTQYF
TRBV10-1	TRBJ2-7	CASSDQYLEQYF
TRBV29-1	TRBJ1-2	CSVWENYGYTF
TRBV5-1	TRBJ1-6	CASSMTGITYNSPLHF
TRBV10-3	TRBJ2-6	CATGQGNSGANVLTF
TRBV29-1	TRBJ2-3	CSVGNRGRSTDTQYF
TRBV7-6	TRBJ1-3	CASSLAGTGSGNTIYF
TRBV19	TRBJ2-1	CASTEGSHNEQFF
TRBV14	TRBJ1-3	CASSQGSGIGNTIYF
TRBV29-1	TRBJ2-3	CSVIYIAGESPDTQYF
TRBV19	TRBJ1-2	CASQTGLLGGYTF
TRBV6-5	TRBJ2-7	CASGAYRSSYEQYF
TRBV9	TRBJ2-7	CASSVDGTGGLYEQYF
TRBV25-1	TRBJ1-6	CASAMTGVGSPLHF
TRBV12-3/TRBV12-4	TRBJ1-1	CASSVQGYTEAFF
TRBV12-3/TRBV12-4	TRBJ1-1	CASKVQGTTEAFF
TRBV9	TRBJ2-1	CASSVGGQYYNEQFF
TRBV12-3/TRBV12-4	TRBJ1-1	CASSPGVNTEAFF
TRBV19	TRBJ1-1	CASSPWPGQGANTEAFF
TRBV6-1	TRBJ1-6	CASSETPGQVISPLHF
TRBV4-1	TRBJ2-1	CASSQPTSGRVYEQFF
TRBV5-1	TRBJ2-7	CASSLVAGVTYEQYF
TRBV9	TRBJ2-2	CASSVESPGELFF
TRBV5-4	TRBJ2-7	CASSLGLAGGKSSYEQYF
TRBV5-1	TRBJ1-1	CASSYTGAGTEAFF
TRBV3-1/TRBV3-2	TRBJ2-7	CASSPLAGSYEQYF
TRBV7-3	TRBJ2-2	CASSTRGLAGAGELFF
TRBV5-4	TRBJ2-7	CASSSPGLAAYEQYF
TRBV9	TRBJ2-1	CASSVPLIAGGNNEQFF
TRBV5-4	TRBJ2-5	CASSLGQGIHQETQYF
TRBV5-4	TRBJ2-4	CASSLNAPADIQYF
TRBV30	TRBJ1-2	CAYLDRANYGYTF
TRBV11-2	TRBJ2-7	CASTPGPAGDLGEQYF
TRBV3-1/TRBV3-2	TRBJ1-6	CASSQDRGGSPLHF
TRBV18	TRBJ2-7	CASSPLEETYEQYF